The 29 T cell receptor beta chains reported below all come from one sample, sequenced in a study of blood T cell repertoires in COVID-19. Data came from immunoSEQ multiplex PCR; TCRdb stores just in-frame clones and leaves some out. The sample lists roughly 290,000 clones, approximately 85% occurring once. Sequenced sample: PBMCs or T cells enriched from blood (not recorded which). The receptors shown here come from a woman aged 25 to 39 who had recovered from COVID-19.

This clone was recorded once. This chain joins TRBV6-4 and TRBJ1-6, with D tentatively TRBD1 (5 bases). Germline V CDR1 and CDR2: MRHNA, SNTAGT. The CDR3 is made up of 14 amino acids. V was clipped by 6 bases and J by 3 bases, with 9 bases between them. The chain's CDR3 is CASRDTDYNSPLHF. As DNA, the CDR3 is TGTGCCAGCAGGGACACTGACTATAATTCACCCCTCCACTTT.

The V and J genes are TRBV28 and TRBJ1-2, with D possibly TRBD1 on 5 matching bases. V shed 4 bases and J shed 2 bases, with 8 bases lying between them. This CDR3 has 13 amino acids. Germline-derived CDR1 and CDR2 are MDHEN and SYDVKM. This CDR3 is CASSSDTNYGYTF. The CDR3 coding sequence is TGTGCCAGCAGTTCGGACACCAACTATGGCTACACCTTC.

The chain uses TRBV28 and TRBJ2-5; 9 bases line up with TRBD2. Germline V gene data show CDR1 as MDHEN and CDR2 as SYDVKM. J lost 5 bases, V lost 5 bases, and 12 bases had no gene match. The CDR3 has 16 residues. The CDR3 DNA reads as TGTGCCAGCAGTCCCTATAGCGGGAGACCAGGGGAGACCCAGTACTTC. The encoded protein is CASSPYSGRPGETQYF.

This chain joins TRBV5-5 and TRBJ1-2, with TRBD1 identical over 7 bases. The CDR3 is made up of 15 amino acids. The V and J ends lost 1 base and 5 bases, in that order; junction bases with no gene match: 8. The germline gives CDR1 SGHKS, CDR2 YYEKEE (reference sequence). CDR3: CASSLTGVGGYGYTF. The CDR3 nucleotides read TGTGCCAGCAGCTTGACAGGGGTAGGCGGTTATGGCTACACCTTC.

The V gene is TRBV28, the J gene TRBJ2-7, with a weak D call TRBD1 (6 bases). The CDR3 length is 14 residues. Trimming removed 8 bases at V and 2 bases at J, with 16 bases between. Germline CDR1 and CDR2: MDHEN and SYDVKM. CDR3 sequence: CASLRRTATYEQYF. Here the CDR3 DNA reads TGTGCCAGCCTCCGCCGGACAGCGACCTACGAGCAGTACTTC.

This chain joins TRBV5-4 and TRBJ2-7; 9 nucleotides agree with TRBD2. The J segment lost 2 bases and the V segment lost 7 bases, leaving 7 bases of the junction unmatched. CDR3 length: 14 amino acids. CDR1 and CDR2 (germline): SGHNT, YYREEE (reference sequence). The CDR3 nucleotides are TGTGCCAGCCAAGAGGGACTAGCAACCTACGAGCAGTACTTC. It encodes CASQEGLATYEQYF.

The chain is built from TRBV28 and TRBJ1-4; TRBD1 matches 7 bases. The V gene end was trimmed by 5 bases and the J gene end by 5 bases; junction bases not matched to a gene: 8. Germline V gives CDR1 MDHEN, CDR2 SYDVKM. The CDR3 length is 15 residues. CDR3 nucleotide sequence: TGTGCCAGCAGTCCTACAGGGGTTGCGAATGAAAAACTGTTTTTT. Translation: CASSPTGVANEKLFF.

The chain employs TRBV9 and TRBJ2-7; 7 nucleotides match TRBD2. V shed 0 bases and J 3 bases; nucleotides not matched to a gene: 9. Germline CDR1 and CDR2: SGDLS and YYNGEE. This CDR3 has 16 amino acids. CDR3 DNA: TGTGCCAGCAGCGTAGATGGGGCGGGAGAACTCTACGAGCAGTACTTC. Its protein is CASSVDGAGELYEQYF.

This clone was picked up a small number of times. The V call is TRBV19, the J call TRBJ1-3; tentative D call: TRBD1 (5 bases). The V and J ends lost 3 bases and 6 bases respectively, with 12 bases between them. The CDR3 spans 14 residues. The germline CDR1 and CDR2 sequences are LNHDA and SQIVND (reference sequence). The CDR3 reads CASSIPGVKNTIYF. DNA of the CDR3: TGTGCCAGTAGTATTCCGGGGGTGAAAAACACCATATATTTT.

Here the CDR3 DNA reads TGTGCCTGGAGTGTGCCATCCGGGTTTTATTCACCCCTCCACTTT. Its translation is CAWSVPSGFYSPLHF. The gene calls are TRBV30 and TRBJ1-6; no definite D call. The germline CDR1 and CDR2 sequences are GTSNPN and SVGIG (reference sequence). This CDR3 comprises 15 residues. Trimming took off 0 bases at V and 8 bases at J, with 14 bases between the two ends.

The V and J genes are TRBV7-9 and TRBJ2-5; D is ambiguous. Germline V lookup: CDR1 SEHNR, CDR2 FQNEAQ (reference sequence). The V end lost 0 bases, the J end lost 3 bases, and 8 bases lay between the germline ends. The CDR3 has 14 residues. The CDR3 DNA reads as TGTGCCAGCAGCTTAGCTGGGCCGGAAGAGACCCAGTACTTC. It encodes CASSLAGPEETQYF.

The DNA for the CDR3 is TGCGCCAGCAGCCGATCCGGGACAGGGGATTTCACTGAAGCTTTCTTT. This translates into CASSRSGTGDFTEAFF. The chain has TRBV5-1 and TRBJ1-1, with 10 bases lining up with TRBD1. CDR3 length equals 16 residues. V lost 4 bases to trimming and J lost 4 bases; unmatched junction nucleotides: 10. Germline-derived CDR1 and CDR2 are SGHRS and YFSETQ.

The V call is TRBV7-9, the J call TRBJ1-6; 7 nucleotides align to TRBD1. After removal of 5 bases from V and 5 bases from J, the junction contained 9 bases not matched to a gene. The CDR3 extends over 16 amino acids. Germline V gene sequence: CDR1 SEHNR, CDR2 FQNEAQ (reference sequence). The chain's CDR3 is CASSVTGLRNNSPLHF. CDR3 coding DNA: TGTGCCAGCAGCGTGACAGGGTTACGAAATAATTCACCCCTCCACTTT.

The chain joins TRBV13 to TRBJ2-7; 9 bases line up with TRBD1. V shed 3 bases and J 6 bases; nucleotides not matched to a gene: 15. Germline CDR1 reads PRHDT; CDR2 reads FYEKMQ (reference sequence). The CDR3 runs to 17 residues. The CDR3: CASSFSRDRVKVGEQYF. In nucleotides, the CDR3 is TGTGCCAGCAGCTTTAGCCGGGACAGGGTAAAAGTGGGCGAGCAGTACTTC.

The chain is built from TRBV28 and TRBJ2-2, with a possible D match to TRBD2 (6 bases). The CDR3 sequence is 16 residues long. The V gene's germline CDR1 is MDHEN and CDR2 SYDVKM. V was cut by 7 bases and J by 5 bases, with 20 bases left in between. The CDR3, as DNA: TGTGCCAGCACCCCCATCGGGCCCGGAGGGACCGGGGAGCTGTTTTTT. Amino acids: CASTPIGPGGTGELFF.

The chain is built from TRBV27 and TRBJ1-6, with 8 bases lining up with TRBD1. This CDR3 region has 13 residues. Germline V gene data show CDR1 as MNHEY and CDR2 as SMNVEV (reference sequence). After removal of 4 bases from V and 10 bases from J, the junction contained 3 bases not matched to a gene. This chain's CDR3 is CASSSRGQSPLHF. As DNA, the CDR3 is TGTGCCAGCAGTTCCAGGGGGCAATCACCCCTCCACTTT.

V is TRBV5-6 and J is TRBJ1-2; 7 positions agree with TRBD1. The CDR3 consists of 13 residues. The V segment lost 4 bases and the J segment 7 bases; nucleotides outside the gene matches: 7. Germline V gene data show CDR1 as SGHDT and CDR2 as YYEEEE. The DNA of the CDR3 is TGTGCCAGCAGCCCGGGGACAGACCGTGGCTACACCTTC. Translating it yields CASSPGTDRGYTF.

This chain joins TRBV7-2 and TRBJ1-2; D perhaps matches TRBD1 (6 bases). V was pared by 1 base and J by 8 bases, with 14 bases between. CDR3 length equals 14 residues. Germline CDR1 reads SGHTA; CDR2 reads FQGNSA. The CDR3: CASSLVAGGEGYTF. The CDR3 DNA sequence: TGTGCCAGCAGCTTAGTTGCGGGGGGCGAGGGCTACACCTTC.

The DNA of the CDR3 is TGTGCCAGCAGTCCACAGCCGTTTCCTAACTATGGCTACACCTTC. This gives the protein CASSPQPFPNYGYTF. V is TRBV27 and J is TRBJ1-2, with unresolved D. The CDR3 has 15 amino acids. Germline CDR1 is MNHEY and CDR2 is SMNVEV (reference sequence). V was trimmed by 5 bases and J by 0 bases, leaving 13 bases between them.

The V gene is TRBV18, the J gene TRBJ2-7; the match to TRBD1 covers 10 bases. Germline V gene lookup returns CDR1 KGHSH and CDR2 LQKENI. This CDR3 has 14 amino acids. V lost 3 bases, J lost 1 base, and 0 bases stayed unmatched. CDR3 nucleotide sequence: TGTGCCAGCTCACCGGACAGGGGGTCCTACGAGCAGTACTTC. Its translation: CASSPDRGSYEQYF.

The chain is built from TRBV19 and TRBJ2-7, with 12 bases lining up with TRBD1. This CDR3 has 19 amino acids. Germline V lookup: CDR1 LNHDA, CDR2 SQIVND (reference sequence). V gave up 6 bases and J gave up 2 bases; unmatched junction bases: 17. CDR3 in DNA: TGTGCCAGTAGAGGTCCAACGGGACAGGGGGCGGCTAGTGCCTACGAGCAGTACTTC. It specifies CASRGPTGQGAASAYEQYF.

The chain employs TRBV28 and TRBJ1-1; 8 bases are shared with TRBD1. The CDR3 covers 14 residues. Looked up from germline, CDR1 is MDHEN and CDR2 is SYDVKM. The J segment lost 3 bases and the V segment lost 3 bases, leaving 3 bases of the junction unmatched. The CDR3 coding sequence is TGTGCCAGCAGTTTGGACAGGGTTTACACTGAAGCTTTCTTT. As protein: CASSLDRVYTEAFF.

The chain has TRBV21-1 and TRBJ1-5. TRBV21-1 is deemed a pseudogene. The CDR3 loop spans 17 amino acids. The CDR3 nucleotides are TGTGCCAGCAGCAAAGAGGAGGTTGGCACGAGCAATCAGCCCCAGCATTTT. This encodes CASSKEEVGTSNQPQHF.

This clone occurred a few times. The chain has TRBV12-2 and TRBJ1-2; TRBD1, the table's D call, lacks a check against the DNA. TRBV12-2 is classified as a pseudogene. There are 19 residues in the CDR3. The CDR3 nucleotides read TGTGCAAGTCGCTTAGCGCCACAGGGAAGGAACCAGAACGCGACTGGCTACACCTTC. Translated: CASRLAPQGRNQNATGYTF.

This chain connects TRBV4-1 to TRBJ1-4, with TRBD1 matching over 8 bases. Trimming cost V 3 bases and J 6 bases; bases outside gene matches: 0. The CDR3 has 13 amino acids. Germline CDR1 and CDR2: MGHRA and YSYEKL. The CDR3 region has the DNA TGCGCCAGCAGCCAGACAGGGGATGAAAAACTGTTTTTT. Protein product: CASSQTGDEKLFF.

The count of this clone is one. The rearrangement links TRBV7-8 to TRBJ2-3; 9 bases agree with TRBD2. After removal of 3 bases from V and 6 bases from J, the junction contained 10 bases not matched to a gene. Germline lookup yields CDR1 SGHVS and CDR2 FQNEAQ. The CDR3 covers 16 residues. The DNA for the CDR3 is TGTGCCAGCAGCTTCGAGCGGGAGGTAGGAGTGGATACGCAGTATTTT. Translated, it gives CASSFEREVGVDTQYF.

This chain connects TRBV3-1 (or the pseudogene TRBV3-2) to TRBJ2-1; D is undetermined. V was trimmed by 6 bases and J by 1 base, leaving 7 bases between them. Germline CDR1 LGHDT, CDR2 YNNKEL (reference sequence). CDR3 length: 13 residues. CDR3: CASSSRSYNEQFF. CDR3 bases: TGTGCCAGCAGTAGCAGATCCTACAATGAGCAGTTCTTC.

This clone was seen a handful of times. DNA for the CDR3: TGTGCCAGCAGTACAGCGGGAGTCCGCGAGCAGTACTTC. As protein: CASSTAGVREQYF. The chain combines TRBV27 with TRBJ2-7; 8 bases fit TRBD2. V lost 5 bases to trimming and J lost 6 bases; unmatched junction nucleotides: 6. From germline, CDR1 is MNHEY and CDR2 SMNVEV (reference sequence). The CDR3 length is 13 residues.

Concerning this clone itself: A read error may explain this, as a much larger clone is one base away. Other DNA sequences in this specimen translate into the identical CDR3. The chain carries TRBV5-1 and TRBJ1-6, with 9 nucleotides matching TRBD1. CDR3 size: 15 residues. Trimming cost V 1 base and J 9 bases; bases outside gene matches: 5. Germline CDR1 and CDR2: SGHRS and YFSETQ. The CDR3, as DNA: TGCGCCAGCAGCTTGAAGGGACAGGGAGGTTCACCCCTCCACTTT. This translates into CASSLKGQGGSPLHF. Drawing the rest from reference TRBV5-1 and TRBJ1-6, the complete variable domain is KAGVTQTPRYLIKTRGQQVTLSCSPISGHRSVSWYQQTPGQGLQFLFEYFSETQRNKGNFPGRFSGRQFSNSRSEMNVSTLELGDSALYLCASSLKGQGGSPLHFGNGTRLTVT.